These 18 T cell receptor beta chains came from one sample sequenced in a study of tumor-infiltrating lymphocytes in primary liver carcinoma. A primer matching the constant region was used to make TCR beta cDNA from around 460 ng of total RNA. A slightly modified ARM-PCR protocol with three nested multiplex PCR rounds produced these TCR beta libraries. Both of the initial two PCR rounds ran for around 10 cycles and employed TRBV1-TRBV30 forward primers alongside a C-beta reverse primer. TCRdb reprocessed the multiplex PCR reads via MiXCR and lists one record per CDR3 protein. This sample has roughly 100,000 distinct CDR3 sequences, with 55% to 75% found just once. Scientists recovered RNA and DNA together from roughly 21-30 mg of unsorted bulk tissue. Sequenced material: liver tumor tissue from sampling region 5. Indicated subset: tumor region T5, tumor centre. Receptor source: a woman aged 55-69 years with primary liver carcinoma and hepatitis B virus infection.

On this clonotype itself: One end of the junction is discordant with germline, which a read error may explain. V usage is TRBV5-8 and J usage is TRBJ2-1, with 7 bases lining up with TRBD2. The CDR3 covers 15 residues. Looked up from germline, CDR1 is SGHTS and CDR2 is YDEGEE. The CDR3: CANSTGTNGNNEQFF. The CDR3 bases are TGTGCCAACAGCACCGGGACTAACGGGAACAATGAGCAGTTCTTC.

Notes on this clonotype: A read error is possible here, since a much larger clone lies one base away. V usage is TRBV5-1 and J usage is TRBJ1-2; 8 bases are shared with TRBD1. The CDR3 sequence is 14 residues long. V trimming: 4 bases; J trimming: 4 bases; junction bases outside the gene matches: 6. From germline, CDR1 is SGHRS and CDR2 YFSETQ. As DNA, the CDR3 is TGCGCCAGCAGCCCGGACAGGGCCGCCTATGGCTACACCTTC. This gives the protein CASSPDRAAYGYTF.

A note on this clonotype: A junction end diverges from the germline sequence, so it may reflect a read error. The chain's CDR3 is CASSLGWNTVELFF. The CDR3 region has the DNA TGCGCCAGCAGCTTGGGGTGGAACACCGTGGAGCTGTTTTTT. V is TRBV5-1 and J is TRBJ2-2; D unclear. CDR1 is SGHRS and CDR2 is YFSETQ in the germline V gene. This CDR3 contains 14 residues.

About this clonotype itself: Just one base apart from a much larger clone, this may be a read error. This chain links TRBV12-3 or TRBV12-4 with TRBJ2-1; a weak D match, TRBD2 (6 bases). The CDR3 is 13 residues long. V lost 10 bases and J lost 3, with 13 bases in between. In nucleotides, the CDR3 is TGTGCCACCACCTGGGGGGTCTACAATGAGCAGTTCTTC. Amino acids: CATTWGVYNEQFF.

The chain has TRBV28 and TRBJ1-4; no reliable D call. This CDR3 contains 15 residues. Germline-derived CDR1 and CDR2 are MDHEN and SYDVKM. Trimming pared 2 bases from V and 7 bases from J, leaving 14 bases between. Written as DNA, the CDR3 is TGTGCCAGCAGTTTAGAGTACGGGATGGGTGAAAAACTGTTTTTT. It yields the protein CASSLEYGMGEKLFF.

To note about this clonotype: No conserved phenylalanine or tryptophan is present at the end of the CDR3, so a read error is the likely explanation. The DNA is omitted, as the CDR3 cannot be located on it reliably, and the CDR3 follows TCRdb's listing. The V and J genes are TRBV28 and TRBJ2-2; TRBD2 was called by the table and not checked on the DNA. The CDR3 spans 14 residues, counting both ends. Per germline, CDR1 MDHEN and CDR2 SYDVKM. The CDR3: CASSPLPGTGELVI.

This clonotype occurred a few times. A much bigger clone sits one base away, suggesting this may be a read error. The V gene is TRBV12-3 or TRBV12-4, the J gene TRBJ2-5, with TRBD2 matching 9 bases. CDR3 size: 15 residues. After removal of 3 bases from V and 5 bases from J, the junction contained 7 bases not matched to a gene. The CDR3 is CASSLWREGWETQYF. Here the CDR3 DNA reads TGTGCCAGCAGTTTGTGGCGGGAGGGGTGGGAGACCCAGTACTTC.

Turning to this clonotype: An end of the junction does not agree with germline; a read error may underlie this. The chain employs TRBV6-1 and TRBJ1-5; D may be TRBD1 (6 bases). The CDR3 runs 14 residues. Germline V lookup: CDR1 MNHNS, CDR2 SASEGT. CDR3 in amino acids: CASSEFRDNQSQHF. DNA for the CDR3: TGTGCCAGCAGTGAATTCAGGGACAATCAGTCCCAGCATTTT.

This clonotype was observed at least ten times. The chain recombines TRBV28 with TRBJ2-3; 8 bases agree with TRBD2. With V trimmed by 4 bases and J by 2 bases, 8 bases remained unmatched. CDR1 MDHEN and CDR2 SYDVKM come from the germline V gene. This CDR3 is 16 amino acids long. The CDR3 bases are TGTGCCAGCAGTTCCGGACTAGCAGGGTTCACAGATACGCAGTATTTT. It specifies CASSSGLAGFTDTQYF.

Note on this clonotype: One junction end disagrees with the germline gene, perhaps due to a read error. The chain employs TRBV5-4 and TRBJ2-7, with a possible D match to TRBD2 (6 bases). Germline loops: CDR1 SGHNT, CDR2 YYREEE (reference sequence). The CDR3 extends over 14 amino acids. The CDR3 here is CAISAGTVPYEQYF. Written as DNA, the CDR3 is TGTGCCATCAGCGCGGGAACGGTACCCTACGAGCAGTACTTC.

With respect to this clonotype: Sequence at one end of the junction differs from germline and may be a read error. The V call is TRBV11-2, the J call TRBJ2-1; D gene ambiguous. CDR3 length: 14 amino acids. Looked up from germline, CDR1 is SGHAT and CDR2 is FQNNGV. The CDR3 spells CASGLARRVYEQFF. The CDR3 DNA follows: TGTGCCAGCGGCTTAGCACGGAGAGTCTACGAGCAGTTCTTC.

About this clonotype: Since the CDR3 does not end with the conserved phenylalanine or tryptophan, this likely comes from a read error. This chain joins TRBV11-3 and TRBJ2-7; D gene unclear. The CDR3 totals 14 residues. Germline values: CDR1 SGHNT, CDR2 YENEEA. Between the trimmed V and J ends, which lost 6 bases and 7 bases, there was a span of 19 bases. The CDR3 here is CASSSGGSRKEQYI. CDR3 in DNA: TGTGCCAGCAGTAGTGGCGGTTCCCGCAAGGAGCAGTACATC.

The genes are TRBV29-1 and TRBJ2-2; D unclear. In germline, CDR1 is SQVTM, CDR2 ANQGSEA. Trimming removed 7 bases from V and 9 bases from J, with 21 bases in between. The CDR3 runs 14 residues. CDR3 DNA: TGCAGCGCCTCGACATCCTTGAATACCAGGGAGCTGTTTTTT. Its protein is CSASTSLNTRELFF.

A note on this clonotype: A much larger clone differs by one base, so this may be a read error. The CDR3 does not close with the conserved phenylalanine or tryptophan, likely indicating a read error. The J gene is TRBJ2-7, the V gene TRBV14; D perhaps matches TRBD1 (6 bases). Germline assignment: CDR1 SGHDN and CDR2 FVKESK. The V and J ends lost 7 bases and 3 bases respectively, with 19 bases between them. This CDR3 comprises 15 residues. As DNA, the CDR3 is TGTGCCAGCACCCTGGGGGCTAGATTCTGCTACGAGCAGTACTCC. Its translation is CASTLGARFCYEQYS.

Ten or more counts support this clonotype. The chain couples TRBV6-1 to TRBJ1-5; a weak D match, TRBD1 (6 bases). The length of the CDR3 is 16 residues. V was pared by 6 bases and J by 5 bases, with 20 bases between. CDR1 MNHNS and CDR2 SASEGT come from the germline V gene. In nucleotides, the CDR3 is TGTGCCAGCAGACACAGGGCTCAAAGGGCTGATCAGCCCCAGCATTTT. Translation gives CASRHRAQRADQPQHF.

This clonotype was picked up many times. This sequence joins TRBV7-9 and TRBJ2-2, with 10 bases that match TRBD1. The CDR3 contains 16 residues. Germline lookup yields CDR1 SEHNR and CDR2 FQNEAQ (reference sequence). V was clipped by 4 bases and J by 7 bases; unmatched bases: 9. This chain's CDR3 is CASSYSGTGANGELFF. CDR3 DNA: TGTGCCAGCAGCTACTCCGGGACAGGGGCGAACGGGGAGCTGTTTTTT.

This clonotype was detected only a few times. This may be a read error: a much more frequent sequence differs by one nucleotide. V is TRBV28 and J is TRBJ2-1, with 7 bases aligning to TRBD2. The CDR3 is 15 residues long. The germline V gene encodes CDR1 MDHEN and CDR2 SYDVKM. CDR3 in DNA: TGTGTCAGCAGTTTATTAGGAGGGAGGGTCAATGAGCAGTTCTTC. Its translation: CVSSLLGGRVNEQFF.

V gene TRBV7-3 combines with J gene TRBJ2-1; TRBD2 matches 7 bases. V shed 5 bases, J shed 0 bases, and the junction held 10 bases outside the gene matches. The CDR3 is made up of 17 amino acids. Germline assignment: CDR1 SGHTA and CDR2 FQGTGA. Here the CDR3 reads CASSPREGGSSYNEQFF. The CDR3 DNA follows: TGTGCCAGCAGCCCGCGTGAGGGCGGGAGCTCCTACAATGAGCAGTTCTTC.